This passage covers 18 T cell receptor beta chains from one sample sequenced in a study of blood T cell repertoires in COVID-19. Clones were read by immunoSEQ multiplex PCR, and TCRdb kept only the in-frame ones, dropping some. The sample has over 200,000 clones, roughly 87% seen once. What was sequenced was peripheral blood. These receptors all stem from a man aged 40-49 years with active or convalescent COVID-19.

The chain is built from TRBV27 and TRBJ1-2; no firm D call. Germline V gene lookup returns CDR1 MNHEY and CDR2 SMNVEV (reference sequence). The CDR3 runs 14 residues. V lost 3 bases to trimming and J lost 4 bases, with 12 bases between them. The CDR3 sequence: CASSFDRGVYGYTF. The CDR3 region has the DNA TGTGCCAGCAGTTTTGACCGAGGAGTCTATGGCTACACCTTC.

The rearrangement links TRBV5-1 to TRBJ1-6; D gene uncertain. This CDR3 is built from 14 residues. The germline V gene has CDR1 SGHRS and CDR2 YFSETQ. The germline V and J ends were trimmed by 4 bases and 10 bases, with 15 bases remaining between them. The CDR3 reads CASSPGGSRSPLHF. CDR3 nucleotides: TGCGCCAGCAGCCCGGGAGGCAGTAGGTCACCCCTCCACTTT.

This clone appeared a few times. The CDR3 sequence is CASSLVGSKDSPLHF. CDR3 DNA sequence: TGCGCCAGCAGCTTGGTGGGGAGCAAGGATTCACCCCTCCACTTT. The chain couples TRBV5-1 to TRBJ1-6; D ambiguous. The germline CDR1 and CDR2 sequences are SGHRS and YFSETQ. Trimming stripped 0 bases from V and 8 bases from J, with 12 bases between. The CDR3 consists of 15 residues.

V usage is TRBV6-5 and J usage is TRBJ1-1; 8 bases agree with TRBD1. The V and J ends lost 11 bases and 3 bases, in that order; junction bases with no gene match: 8. CDR1 and CDR2 (germline): MNHEY, SVGAGI. The CDR3 sequence is 13 residues long. The CDR3 here is CAAERQGYTEAFF. CDR3 DNA sequence: TGTGCCGCCGAAAGACAGGGGTACACTGAAGCTTTCTTT.

The V and J genes are TRBV6-5 and TRBJ1-4; D is possibly TRBD1 (6 bases). The CDR3 loop spans 15 amino acids. V lost 9 bases, J lost 0 bases, and 14 bases lay in between. Germline assignment: CDR1 MNHEY and CDR2 SVGAGI. The CDR3 DNA reads as TGTGCCAGTAGAGGGGGGGCAGCAACTAATGAAAAACTGTTTTTT. Translating gives CASRGGAATNEKLFF.

The gene calls are TRBV5-1 and TRBJ1-1; the D gene is possibly TRBD1 (6 bases). CDR1 and CDR2 from the germline V gene are SGHRS and YFSETQ. The V end lost 4 bases, the J end lost 5 bases, and 15 bases lay between the germline ends. This CDR3 has 14 residues. This CDR3 is CASSLGGPRTEAFF. Written as DNA, the CDR3 is TGCGCCAGCAGCCTTGGGGGCCCTAGGACTGAAGCTTTCTTT.

This clone has a single count. The chain joins TRBV5-1 to TRBJ1-4; the match to TRBD1 covers 7 bases. The CDR3 is 15 amino acids. Trimming removed 1 base from V and 7 bases from J; junction bases left unmatched: 7. Germline V gene data show CDR1 as SGHRS and CDR2 as YFSETQ. CDR3 region: CASSLMTGQGEKLFF. CDR3 DNA sequence: TGCGCCAGCAGCTTGATGACAGGGCAAGGTGAAAAACTGTTTTTT.

This chain links TRBV12-1 with TRBJ1-5; the table's D call, TRBD1, was not checked against the DNA. TRBV12-1 is deemed a pseudogene. CDR3 length equals 18 residues. CDR3 nucleotides: TGTGCCAGCAGCTTTGCGACACAGGGGGCAAAGGGCAATCAGCCCCAGCATTTT. Residues: CASSFATQGAKGNQPQHF.

This chain uses TRBV27 with TRBJ2-1; 7 bases are a match to TRBD1. The CDR3 loop spans 15 amino acids. The V and J ends lost 7 bases and 3 bases, in that order; junction bases with no gene match: 9. Germline CDR1 reads MNHEY; CDR2 reads SMNVEV (reference sequence). The CDR3 DNA follows: TGTGCCAGCAATCCGATCGGACAGGACTACAATGAGCAGTTCTTC. It codes for CASNPIGQDYNEQFF.

The J gene is TRBJ2-7, the V gene TRBV5-1, with D possibly matching TRBD2 (5 bases). V gave up 0 bases and J gave up 2 bases, with 9 bases separating them. In germline, CDR1 is SGHRS, CDR2 YFSETQ. CDR3 length equals 14 residues. CDR3 sequence (DNA): TGCGCCAGCAGCTTGGAAGCGGAAGCCTACGAGCAGTACTTC. This codes for CASSLEAEAYEQYF.

DNA of the CDR3: TGTGCCAGCAGCCCCCAGGGGGCCACTGAAGCTTTCTTT. Translated: CASSPQGATEAFF. V usage is TRBV7-9 and J usage is TRBJ1-1, with TRBD1 matching over 8 bases. Trimming removed 5 bases from V and 4 bases from J; junction bases left unmatched: 3. Germline V gives CDR1 SEHNR, CDR2 FQNEAQ (reference sequence). The CDR3 spans 13 residues.

Here the CDR3 reads CASSEFRDIEAFF. The CDR3, as DNA: TGTGCCAGCAGTGAATTCAGGGACATTGAAGCTTTCTTT. This chain connects TRBV2 to TRBJ1-1, with D tentatively TRBD1 (6 bases). The CDR3 spans 13 residues. The germline CDR1 and CDR2 sequences are SNHLY and FYNNEI. The ends were cut back, 2 bases at V and 7 bases at J, with 11 bases in the middle.

This clone showed up just once. V usage is TRBV29-1 and J usage is TRBJ2-7; TRBD1 is a possible D gene (5 bases). The CDR3 totals 12 residues. V shed 4 bases and J shed 3 bases, with 10 bases lying between them. Per the germline V gene, CDR1 is SQVTM and CDR2 is ANQGSEA. This CDR3 reads CSVGARDYEQYF. The CDR3 DNA reads TGCAGCGTTGGAGCCAGGGACTACGAGCAGTACTTC.

This chain uses TRBV24-1 with TRBJ2-7; D is possibly TRBD1 (6 bases). V lost 3 bases and J 7 bases, leaving 15 bases between the germline ends. CDR3 length equals 14 residues. CDR1 KGHDR and CDR2 SFDVKD come from the germline V gene. CDR3 coding DNA: TGTGCCACCAGTGATGTCCGGGACACGGGGGAGCAGTACTTC. Encoded protein: CATSDVRDTGEQYF.

Here the CDR3 reads CASSSPTGIRGNQPQHF. CDR3 DNA sequence: TGTGCCAGCAGTTCCCCTACCGGGATTCGGGGCAATCAGCCCCAGCATTTT. V and J are TRBV28 and TRBJ1-5, with D hard to call. This CDR3 has 17 amino acids. Looked up from germline, CDR1 is MDHEN and CDR2 is SYDVKM. The ends were cut back, 4 bases at V and 2 bases at J, with 18 bases in the middle.

This chain uses TRBV5-4 with TRBJ2-1, with 7 bases fitting TRBD1. The V segment lost 0 bases and the J segment 7 bases; nucleotides outside the gene matches: 10. The germline V gene has CDR1 SGHNT and CDR2 YYREEE (reference sequence). This CDR3 has 16 residues. The CDR3 coding sequence is TGTGCCAGCAGCTTGGGAAATATTGACAGGGCTAATGAGCAGTTCTTC. Encoded protein: CASSLGNIDRANEQFF.

The genes are TRBV5-1 and TRBJ1-2, with no clear D. This CDR3 spans 14 amino acids. Germline values: CDR1 SGHRS, CDR2 YFSETQ. The V gene lost 0 bases and the J gene lost 0 bases, with 6 bases spanning the gap. As DNA, the CDR3 is TGCGCCAGCAGCTTGGGGAGTTCTAACTATGGCTACACCTTC. Protein sequence: CASSLGSSNYGYTF.

This clone was seen a handful of times. J is TRBJ1-6 and V is TRBV7-9; D is undetermined. The CDR3 totals 16 residues. From germline, CDR1 is SEHNR and CDR2 FQNEAQ (reference sequence). Deletions cut 2 bases from V and 0 bases from J, with 8 bases between. CDR3 sequence reads: CASSLWRSSYNSPLHF. CDR3 nucleotides: TGTGCCAGCAGCTTATGGCGGAGCTCCTATAATTCACCCCTCCACTTT.